This passage covers 29 T cell receptor beta chains from one sample sequenced in a study of regulatory T cells in long-lasting Graves disease. The time point denotes: newly diagnosed GD, antithyroid drugs for less than 3 months. The TCR library was made from RNA extracted from PBMCs. The TCR beta library used iRepertoire HTBI primers with Arm-PCR amplification of CDR3. TCRdb re-called the multiplex PCR reads through MiXCR, storing one row per CDR3 protein. The data show more than 400,000 distinct CDR3 sequences, with under 20% seen just once and 9% to 15% held by the top ten. This sample was also put to use in a study of T cells in Graves' hyperthyroidism and ophthalmopathy.

Source: peripheral blood mononuclear cells (PBMCs), taken at new diagnosis, from a patient treated with antithyroid drugs. Receptor source: a man aged 40-50 years with Graves disease.

This clonotype was seen many times. The chain uses TRBV9 and TRBJ2-2; TRBD1 aligns across 8 bases. Germline CDR1 SGDLS, CDR2 YYNGEE. This CDR3 contains 15 residues. V shed 0 bases, J shed 4 bases, and the junction held 2 bases outside the gene matches. CDR3 residues: CASSVAQGGTGELFF. Here the CDR3 DNA reads TGTGCCAGCAGCGTAGCACAGGGGGGCACCGGGGAGCTGTTTTTT.

This clonotype has at least ten counts. The V gene is TRBV11-2, the J gene TRBJ2-7; possible D gene TRBD2, 6 bases. CDR1 is SGHAT, CDR2 FQNNGV, per germline. Trimming took 4 bases from V and 4 from J, leaving 8 bases between them. The CDR3 is made up of 12 amino acids. This CDR3 reads CASSSSGYEQYF. The CDR3 DNA sequence: TGTGCCAGCAGCTCAAGCGGGTACGAGCAGTACTTC.

This clonotype was counted ten times or more. This chain links TRBV10-3 with TRBJ2-5, with 8 bases that match TRBD1. The CDR3 is made up of 14 amino acids. Per the germline V gene, CDR1 is ENHRY and CDR2 is SYGVKD. The ends lost 6 bases at V and 2 bases at J; junction bases unmatched: 5. This CDR3 reads CAIRDRDRQETQYF. The CDR3 DNA is TGTGCCATCAGGGACCGGGACAGGCAAGAGACCCAGTACTTC.

V usage is TRBV12-3 or TRBV12-4 and J usage is TRBJ2-7; 8 bases line up with TRBD1. This CDR3 region has 18 residues. The V gene end was trimmed by 5 bases and the J gene end by 2 bases; junction bases not matched to a gene: 17. The CDR3 sequence: CASSPGTGPMGQAYEQYF. Here the CDR3 DNA reads TGTGCCAGCAGTCCCGGGACAGGACCAATGGGCCAAGCCTACGAGCAGTACTTC.

This clonotype has at least ten counts. The V and J genes are TRBV20-1 and TRBJ1-3; 7 nucleotides agree with TRBD1. CDR3 length: 13 amino acids. CDR1 and CDR2 from the germline V gene are DFQATT and SNEGSKA (reference sequence). The CDR3 nucleotides are TGCAGGGCCGACAGGGACTCTGGAAACACCATATATTTT. As protein: CRADRDSGNTIYF.

The chain joins TRBV29-1 to TRBJ2-1; 9 positions agree with TRBD2. CDR1 SQVTM and CDR2 ANQGSEA come from the germline V gene. The CDR3 is 14 amino acids. The V gene end was trimmed by 4 bases and the J gene end by 0 bases; junction bases not matched to a gene: 1. CDR3 sequence: CSVVLAGSYNEQFF. In DNA, the CDR3 is TGCAGCGTTGTACTAGCGGGCTCCTACAATGAGCAGTTCTTC.

This clonotype was recorded a few times. The CDR3 DNA reads as TGTGCCAGCAGTTTCGGCGGGGTCGGCGAGCAGTACTTC. Encoded protein: CASSFGGVGEQYF. The V call is TRBV28, the J call TRBJ2-7, with D possibly matching TRBD2 (6 bases). Germline CDR1 is MDHEN and CDR2 is SYDVKM. The CDR3 length is 13 residues. The ends were cut back, 3 bases at V and 6 bases at J, with 12 bases in the middle.

This clonotype was picked up many times. This chain uses TRBV5-1 with TRBJ2-7; possibly TRBD2 for D (6 bases). CDR1 is SGHRS, CDR2 YFSETQ, per germline. Trimming took off 0 bases at V and 2 bases at J, with 18 bases between the two ends. CDR3 length: 17 residues. This chain's CDR3 is CASSLGGGSYAAYEQYF. CDR3 bases: TGCGCCAGCAGCTTGGGTGGGGGGTCCTACGCCGCCTACGAGCAGTACTTC.

This clonotype showed up just a few times. The J gene is TRBJ2-4, the V gene TRBV29-1, with 7 positions matching TRBD2. The V gene end was trimmed by 3 bases and the J gene end by 0 bases; junction bases not matched to a gene: 5. This CDR3 is 15 amino acids long. Germline V CDR1 and CDR2: SQVTM, ANQGSEA. The CDR3 here is CSVELAELAKNIQYF. The CDR3 DNA sequence: TGCAGCGTTGAGCTAGCGGAACTAGCCAAAAACATTCAGTACTTC. Together with reference TRBV29-1 and TRBJ2-4, the CDR3 gives the full variable domain: SAVISQKPSRDICQRGTSLTIQCQVDSQVTMMFWYRQQPGQSLTLIATANQGSEATYESGFVIDKFPISRPNLTFSTLTVSNMSPEDSSIYLCSVELAELAKNIQYFGAGTRLSVL.

In this sample, this clonotype turned up many times. The genes are TRBV20-1 and TRBJ2-1; possible D gene TRBD2, 6 bases. V lost 2 bases and J lost 3, with 14 bases in between. The CDR3 sequence is 15 residues long. CDR1 DFQATT and CDR2 SNEGSKA come from the germline V gene (reference sequence). The CDR3 nucleotides are TGCAGTGCTAGACCAGCGGGTGATAACTACAATGAGCAGTTCTTC. Translation: CSARPAGDNYNEQFF.

The table lists this clonotype with many counts. The rearrangement uses TRBV6-1 and TRBJ2-7; a weak D match, TRBD1 (6 bases). Between the trimmed V and J ends, which lost 5 bases and 3 bases, there was a span of 17 bases. Germline-derived CDR1 and CDR2 are MNHNS and SASEGT. The CDR3 has 15 residues. The CDR3 sequence is CASSNPRQAHYEQYF. In DNA, the CDR3 is TGTGCCAGCAGTAACCCCCGACAGGCCCACTACGAGCAGTACTTC.

This clonotype was recorded at least ten times. The rearrangement links TRBV6-2 or TRBV6-3 to TRBJ1-2, with TRBD1 matching over 9 bases. This CDR3 spans 15 amino acids. V was clipped by 5 bases and J by 7 bases; unmatched bases: 11. The germline V gene encodes CDR1 MNHEY and CDR2 SVGEGT. CDR3 sequence: CASSESPDRGGGYTF. In nucleotides, the CDR3 is TGTGCCAGCAGTGAATCCCCGGACAGGGGCGGTGGCTACACCTTC.

This rearrangement joins TRBV6-2 or TRBV6-3 to TRBJ1-4; D gene uncertain. Trimming took off 5 bases at V and 5 bases at J, with 12 bases between the two ends. The length of the CDR3 is 14 residues. The germline V gene has CDR1 MNHEY and CDR2 SVGEGT. The CDR3 DNA reads TGTGCCAGCAGTCCGACGGCCGTCAATGAAAAACTGTTTTTT. This gives the protein CASSPTAVNEKLFF.

The rearrangement uses TRBV28 and TRBJ2-7; TRBD1 aligns across 9 bases. Germline V gene sequence: CDR1 MDHEN, CDR2 SYDVKM. The junction had 8 bases not matched to a gene; V was cut back by 5 bases and J by 6 bases. The CDR3 runs 14 residues. In DNA, the CDR3 is TGTGCCAGCAGTAGATCGGGACAGGGAGGCGAGCAGTACTTC. It yields the protein CASSRSGQGGEQYF.

This clonotype occurred many times. V and J are TRBV5-1 and TRBJ1-4, with 7 bases identical to TRBD1. V trimming: 4 bases; J trimming: 0 bases; junction bases outside the gene matches: 9. CDR1 is SGHRS, CDR2 YFSETQ, per germline. This CDR3 is 17 amino acids long. The chain's CDR3 is CASSSGTDSATNEKLFF. In DNA, the CDR3 is TGCGCCAGCAGCAGCGGGACAGACAGTGCAACTAATGAAAAACTGTTTTTT.

This clonotype has at least ten counts. V gene TRBV2 combines with J gene TRBJ2-1; a weak D match, TRBD2 (6 bases). The ends were cut back, 0 bases at V and 6 bases at J, with 21 bases in the middle. The CDR3 totals 18 residues. The germline V gene encodes CDR1 SNHLY and CDR2 FYNNEI. The CDR3 reads CASSEAGTRGLRGNEQFF. The CDR3 bases are TGTGCCAGCAGTGAAGCGGGTACGCGGGGCCTCCGAGGCAATGAGCAGTTCTTC. Based on the CDR3 plus reference TRBV2 and TRBJ2-1, the full variable domain is EPEVTQTPSHQVTQMGQEVILRCVPISNHLYFYWYRQILGQKVEFLVSFYNNEISEKSEIFDDQFSVERPDGSNFTLKIRSTKLEDSAMYFCASSEAGTRGLRGNEQFFGPGTRLTVL.

This clonotype was detected ten times or more. The chain joins TRBV28 to TRBJ2-7; D is undetermined. CDR3 size: 12 residues. V lost 6 bases and J lost 6, with 12 bases in between. Germline-derived CDR1 and CDR2 are MDHEN and SYDVKM. The CDR3 spells CASSYRRSEQYF. CDR3 DNA sequence: TGTGCCAGCAGCTACCGTCGTTCCGAGCAGTACTTC. Variable domain in full (rest from reference TRBV28 and TRBJ2-7): DVKVTQSSRYLVKRTGEKVFLECVQDMDHENMFWYRQDPGLGLRLIYFSYDVKMKEKGDIPEGYSVSREKKERFSLILESASTNQTSMYLCASSYRRSEQYFGPGTRLTVT.

This clonotype showed up many times. This chain joins TRBV12-3 or TRBV12-4 and TRBJ2-7, with 7 bases that match TRBD1. J lost 2 bases, V lost 6 bases, and 10 bases had no gene match. The CDR3 runs to 15 residues. CDR3 residues: CASSRSGTAPYEQYF. The CDR3 bases are TGTGCCAGCAGCAGGTCCGGGACAGCTCCCTACGAGCAGTACTTC.

The chain recombines TRBV7-9 with TRBJ1-2; D remains ambiguous. The CDR3 length is 15 residues. Trimming shortened V by 1 base and J by 0 bases, and 9 bases separated the two germline ends. The germline V gene encodes CDR1 SEHNR and CDR2 FQNEAQ (reference sequence). CDR3 sequence (DNA): TGTGCCAGCAGCTTAGATAACTGGACTAACTATGGCTACACCTTC. Its translation: CASSLDNWTNYGYTF.

This clonotype came up many times. This CDR3 reads CASSIGTSSYEQYF. Written as DNA, the CDR3 is TGTGCCAGCAGTATTGGGACTAGCTCCTACGAGCAGTACTTC. The gene calls are TRBV28 and TRBJ2-7, with 8 nucleotides matching TRBD2. This CDR3 comprises 14 residues. In germline, CDR1 is MDHEN, CDR2 SYDVKM. The ends lost 5 bases at V and 0 bases at J; junction bases unmatched: 3.

The table lists this clonotype with many counts. J is TRBJ1-1 and V is TRBV12-3 or TRBV12-4, with TRBD1 matching 8 bases. V shed 5 bases and J 5 bases; nucleotides not matched to a gene: 4. CDR3 size: 13 residues. The CDR3 is CASSKQGVTEAFF. In DNA, the CDR3 is TGTGCCAGCAGTAAACAGGGGGTGACTGAAGCTTTCTTT.

About this clonotype: A much larger clone lies one base from this, so it may be a read error. Here the CDR3 omits its conserved ending phenylalanine or tryptophan, so a read error is the likely source. The chain combines TRBV20-1 with TRBJ2-7, with 9 nucleotides matching TRBD2. V shed 8 bases and J 4 bases; nucleotides not matched to a gene: 12. This CDR3 is built from 14 residues. The germline CDR1 and CDR2 sequences are DFQATT and SNEGSKA (reference sequence). DNA for the CDR3: TGCAGTATTAGTAGCGGGGGAACATCTTACGAGCAGTACTTA. Translating it yields CSISSGGTSYEQYL.

This clonotype was seen many times. This sequence joins TRBV12-3 or TRBV12-4 and TRBJ2-6; 7 bases line up with TRBD2. This CDR3 contains 17 residues. V was clipped by 6 bases and J by 0 bases; unmatched bases: 8. CDR3 in DNA: TGTGCCAGCAGGTTACTAGCGCTGACCTCTGGGGCCAACGTCCTGACTTTC. Amino acid sequence: CASRLLALTSGANVLTF.

This chain joins TRBV7-8 and TRBJ1-1, with D tentatively TRBD1 (5 bases). V lost 0 bases and J 3 bases, leaving 11 bases between the germline ends. This CDR3 comprises 15 residues. The germline V gene encodes CDR1 SGHVS and CDR2 FQNEAQ. The DNA of the CDR3 is TGTGCCAGCAGCTTAGCCGCAGGGCCCTACACTGAAGCTTTCTTT. As protein: CASSLAAGPYTEAFF.

For this clonotype: One base away lies a much larger clone, so this may be a sequencing read error. The rearrangement joins TRBV10-1 to TRBJ1-1, with D hard to call. Germline V CDR1 and CDR2: WNHNN, SYGVQD (reference sequence). The CDR3 has 15 amino acids. CDR3 nucleotide sequence: TGCGCCAGCAGTGAGTCGAGGAAACGAAACACTAAAGCTTTCTTT. Translation: CASSESRKRNTKAFF.

Many counts were recorded for this clonotype. This chain links TRBV7-3 with TRBJ2-3; tentatively, D is TRBD1 or TRBD2 (5 bases each). The CDR3 has 15 amino acids. Deletions cut 1 base from V and 2 bases from J, with 10 bases between. Germline CDR1 and CDR2: SGHTA and FQGTGA. CDR3 protein: CASSLRGIHTDTQYF. Written as DNA, the CDR3 is TGTGCCAGCAGCTTAAGGGGGATCCACACAGATACGCAGTATTTT.

This clonotype was detected only a few times. One end of the junction is discordant with germline, which a read error may explain. The CDR3 is CASSASGSTETQYF. The CDR3 bases are TGCGCCAGCAGTGCTAGCGGGAGTACGGAGACCCAGTACTTC. The chain couples TRBV6-9 to TRBJ2-5, with 10 bases aligning to TRBD2. CDR1 MNHGY and CDR2 SVAAGI come from the germline V gene. This CDR3 comprises 14 residues.

The chain is built from TRBV3-1 and TRBJ2-6; D remains unclear. The CDR3 sequence is 17 residues long. Looked up from germline, CDR1 is LGHDT and CDR2 is YNNKEL (reference sequence). V lost 1 base, J lost 0 bases, and 10 bases lay in between. The CDR3: CASSQAFGHSGANVLTF. CDR3 nucleotides: TGTGCCAGCAGCCAAGCTTTTGGGCACTCTGGGGCCAACGTCCTGACTTTC.

This clonotype came up a few times. The V call is TRBV11-2, the J call TRBJ2-6; unclear D gene. This CDR3 is 15 amino acids long. Germline V gene data show CDR1 as SGHAT and CDR2 as FQNNGV. V was pared by 2 bases and J by 2 bases, with 7 bases between. Written as DNA, the CDR3 is TGTGCCAGCAGCTTACCCATAGCTGGGGCCAACGTCCTGACTTTC. Translating gives CASSLPIAGANVLTF.